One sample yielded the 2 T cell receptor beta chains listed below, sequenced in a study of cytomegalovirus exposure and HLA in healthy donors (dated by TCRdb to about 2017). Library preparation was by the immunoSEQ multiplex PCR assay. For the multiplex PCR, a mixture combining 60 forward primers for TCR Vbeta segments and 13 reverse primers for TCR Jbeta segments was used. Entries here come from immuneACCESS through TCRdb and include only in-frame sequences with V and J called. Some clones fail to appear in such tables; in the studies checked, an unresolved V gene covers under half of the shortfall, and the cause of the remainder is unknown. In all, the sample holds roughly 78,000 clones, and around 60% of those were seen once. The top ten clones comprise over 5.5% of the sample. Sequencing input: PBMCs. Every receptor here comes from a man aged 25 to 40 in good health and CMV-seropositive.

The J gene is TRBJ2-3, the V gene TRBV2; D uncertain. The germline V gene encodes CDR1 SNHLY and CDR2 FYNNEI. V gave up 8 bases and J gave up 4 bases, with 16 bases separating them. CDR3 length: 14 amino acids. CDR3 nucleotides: TGTGCCAGCTTAACAGCCAGGCAGGCAGATACGCAGTATTTT. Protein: CASLTARQADTQYF. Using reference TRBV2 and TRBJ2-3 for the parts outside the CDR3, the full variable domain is EPEVTQTPSHQVTQMGQEVILRCVPISNHLYFYWYRQILGQKVEFLVSFYNNEISEKSEIFDDQFSVERPDGSNFTLKIRSTKLEDSAMYFCASLTARQADTQYFGPGTRLTVL.

The chain's CDR3 is CASSSETSQGTQYF. The CDR3 DNA is TGTGCCAGCAGCTCCGAGACTAGTCAGGGGACCCAGTACTTC. J is TRBJ2-5 and V is TRBV11-3; D might be TRBD2 (6 bases). V lost 4 bases and J 7 bases, leaving 16 bases between the germline ends. CDR3 length: 14 residues. The germline V gene encodes CDR1 SGHNT and CDR2 YENEEA.